These 5 T cell receptor beta chains share one sample of origin, sequenced in a study of blood T cell repertoires in COVID-19. Assay: immunoSEQ multiplex PCR; the TCRdb copy retains only in-frame clones and omits some. Of 170,000 or so clones listed, about 88% are singletons. Material: peripheral blood. These receptors all come from a man aged 35-49 years with active or convalescent COVID-19.

The chain links TRBV29-1 to TRBJ1-5; TRBD1 agrees at 7 bases. Trimming cost V 6 bases and J 3 bases; bases outside gene matches: 8. There are 14 residues in the CDR3. The V gene's germline CDR1 is SQVTM and CDR2 ANQGSEA. CDR3 sequence reads: CSVGTGQYNQPQHF. The CDR3 DNA sequence: TGCAGCGTAGGTACGGGACAGTACAATCAGCCCCAGCATTTT.

V and J are TRBV5-5 and TRBJ2-7; 9 nucleotides match TRBD1. CDR1 and CDR2 from the germline V gene are SGHKS and YYEKEE (reference sequence). The ends lost 5 bases at V and 3 bases at J; junction bases unmatched: 9. The CDR3 totals 15 residues. The CDR3 DNA follows: TGTGCCAGCAGGCCTACAGGGGGCGAGGTCTACGAGCAGTACTTC. Its protein is CASRPTGGEVYEQYF. The full variable domain, its missing parts supplied by reference TRBV5-5 and TRBJ2-7, is DAGVTQSPTHLIKTRGQQVTLRCSPISGHKSVSWYQQVLGQGPQFIFQYYEKEERGRGNFPDRFSARQFPNYSSELNVNALLLGDSALYLCASRPTGGEVYEQYFGPGTRLTVT.

V gene TRBV12-5 combines with J gene TRBJ1-1; perhaps TRBD1 as D (6 bases). The CDR3 consists of 16 residues. V was cut by 3 bases and J by 1 base, with 15 bases left in between. The germline gives CDR1 LGHNT, CDR2 FRNRAP. The DNA of the CDR3 is TGTGCTAGTGGTTTCCACCCCCCGGGACAGAACACTGAAGCTTTCTTT. It encodes CASGFHPPGQNTEAFF.

The genes are TRBV5-6 and TRBJ1-2, with D uncertain. Trimming stripped 0 bases from V and 4 bases from J, with 10 bases between. Germline values: CDR1 SGHDT, CDR2 YYEEEE. The CDR3 covers 14 residues. The CDR3 protein is CASSLGERIYGYTF. DNA of the CDR3: TGTGCCAGCAGCTTGGGCGAGCGTATCTATGGCTACACCTTC.

Regarding this clone: The same CDR3 arises from other DNA sequences in this sample as well. The chain uses TRBV11-3 and TRBJ2-5, with D perhaps matching TRBD2 (6 bases). Trimming shortened V by 3 bases and J by 4 bases, and 9 bases separated the two germline ends. The CDR3 runs to 13 residues. Germline lookup yields CDR1 SGHNT and CDR2 YENEEA. CDR3 sequence: CASSLGGRETQYF. The CDR3 DNA sequence: TGTGCCAGCAGCTTGGGGGGAAGAGAGACCCAGTACTTC.